This T cell receptor (beta chain) was observed in a study of cytotoxic CD8 clonotypes in ibrutinib-treated CLL. Study background: Response specimens were obtained following a median treatment duration of about 12 months, with a range of 6 to 36.

Study-wide findings and caveats: While tracking circulating CD8+ T-cell counts, baseline clonality exceeded that of age-matched healthy donors. Clonality was elevated at ibrutinib response and had returned toward baseline at progression.

Genomic DNA for TCR beta libraries, 2 to 2.5 micrograms, came from cryopreserved PBMCs. With respect to this clone: Antigen: not known.

Assay used: immunoSEQ multiplex PCR; TCRdb lists only in-frame clones, some missing. The table includes hundreds of thousands of clones, 70% detected once. There are 15 residues in the CDR3. V dropped 4 bases and J dropped 4; count of bases not matched to a gene: 6. Germline lookup yields CDR1 SGHTA and CDR2 FQGTGA. The clonotype originates from a human donor with chronic lymphocytic leukemia. This rearrangement joins TRBV7-3 to TRBJ2-7, with 11 bases fitting TRBD2. This material consisted of PBMCs, taken after 24 months of ibrutinib treatment. The CDR3 bases are TGTGCCAGCAGCTCGACTAGCGGGGAGGAGTACGAGCAGTACTTC. Protein product: CASSSTSGEEYEQYF.